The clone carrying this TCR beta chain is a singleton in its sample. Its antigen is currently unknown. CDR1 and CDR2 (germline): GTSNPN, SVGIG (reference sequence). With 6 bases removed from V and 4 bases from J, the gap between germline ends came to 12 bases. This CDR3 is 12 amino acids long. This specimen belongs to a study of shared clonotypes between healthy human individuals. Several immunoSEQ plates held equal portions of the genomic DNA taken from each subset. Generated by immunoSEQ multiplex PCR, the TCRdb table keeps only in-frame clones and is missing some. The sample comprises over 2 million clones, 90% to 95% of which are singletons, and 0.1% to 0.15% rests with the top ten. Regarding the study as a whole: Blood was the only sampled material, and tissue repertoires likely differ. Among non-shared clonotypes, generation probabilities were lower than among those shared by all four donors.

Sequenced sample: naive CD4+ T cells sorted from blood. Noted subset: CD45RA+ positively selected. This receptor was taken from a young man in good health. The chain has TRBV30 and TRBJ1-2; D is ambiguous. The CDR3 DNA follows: TGTGCCTGTAACCAGGAATCCTATGGCTACACCTTC. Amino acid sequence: CACNQESYGYTF. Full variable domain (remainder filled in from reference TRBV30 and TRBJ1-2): SQTIHQWPATLVQPVGSPLSLECTVEGTSNPNLYWYRQAAGRGLQLLFYSVGIGQISSEVPQNLSASRPQDRQFILSSKKLLLSDSGFYLCACNQESYGYTFGSGTRLTVV.